This T cell receptor beta chain was identified during a study of T-cell memory formation after mild COVID-19. Study results and caveats: Memory from before infection featured some responding clones, which suggests cross-reactive memory joined.

TCRdb called the 5' RACE reads again in MiXCR, with one record for every CDR3 protein. The sample yields about 430,000 distinct CDR3 sequences, more than 20% seen once. This CDR3 has 13 residues. Per germline, CDR1 LNHDA and CDR2 SQIVND (reference sequence). Comment on this clonotype: Its antigen remains unidentified. A junction end diverges from the germline sequence, so it may reflect a read error.

The rearrangement uses TRBV19 and TRBJ1-1, with 7 bases identical to TRBD1. The clonotype originates from an adult woman who had mild COVID-19 (a few samples of this study predate the infection). Cell type and time point are not known. Sequenced sample: PBMCs or a T cell subset sorted from them (not recorded which). CDR3: CAGSPGGNTEAFF. Written as DNA, the CDR3 is TGTGCCGGTAGTCCAGGGGGGAACACTGAAGCTTTCTTT.